The present entry profiles one T cell receptor (beta chain) with its context. Its cognate antigen is unknown. This specimen belongs to a study of cytomegalovirus exposure and HLA in healthy donors. The primer mix had 60 Vbeta and 13 Jbeta primers. Only in-frame clones appear in the TCRdb table, and some are missing; sequencing was by immunoSEQ multiplex PCR. There are 220,000 or so clones in the sample; 65% to 85% occur only once, and 1.7% lies in the top ten. This CDR3 has 16 residues. Germline V gene data show CDR1 as MDHEN and CDR2 as SYDVKM. V shed 7 bases, J shed 2 bases, and the junction held 9 bases outside the gene matches. Notes on the study in general: Reports described diagnosis of cytomegalovirus status by the classifier as highly specific and sensitive.

The chain is built from TRBV28 and TRBJ1-5, with 9 bases fitting TRBD1. The TCR was taken from a man aged 45-65 years in good health and CMV-seronegative. Source material: PBMCs. The CDR3 loop reads CASTVYRGRGNQPQHF. CDR3 nucleotide sequence: TGTGCCAGCACAGTTTACAGGGGGCGCGGCAATCAGCCCCAGCATTTT.